This T cell receptor (beta chain) was captured by sequencing in a study of cytomegalovirus exposure and HLA in healthy donors. 13 Jbeta primers and 60 Vbeta primers were used for the PCR. The data were produced by immunoSEQ multiplex PCR, yet TCRdb's version contains in-frame clones alone and is incomplete. Here the sample spans approximately 59,000 clones, 60% to 80% being singletons. V dropped 10 bases and J dropped 1 base, with 20 bases sitting between them. The CDR3 consists of 17 residues. CDR1 ENHRY and CDR2 SYGVKD come from the germline V gene. This clone has just a few counts. The chain carries TRBV10-3 and TRBJ1-6; possibly TRBD1 for D (5 bases). This TCR was recovered from a man in his forties in good health and CMV-seropositive. The sequenced sample was PBMCs. The CDR3, as DNA: TGTGCCAGCGCGATCGGGGGTCTTAGGTCCTATAATTCACCCCTCCACTTT. This codes for CASAIGGLRSYNSPLHF.